This TCR beta chain originates from a study of blood T cell repertoires in COVID-19. In the original workflow: It was from reference gene primer amplification that nucleated cell counts were estimated. This table comes from immunoSEQ multiplex PCR, and its TCRdb copy is limited to in-frame clones, with some not included. That table furnishes V, J and clone size, whereas the DNA furnished D and trimming. Among tens of thousands of clones, around three quarters were seen once, and the ten largest hold 15% to 20%. The sample holds one count of this clone. The sample comprised peripheral blood. The clonotype originates from a woman of 80 years or more with acute or convalescent COVID-19.

CDR3 loop: CASSGTGQETQYF. The CDR3 DNA sequence: TGTGCCAGTTCTGGGACAGGGCAAGAGACCCAGTACTTC. V usage is TRBV19 and J usage is TRBJ2-5; TRBD1 agrees at 9 bases. The V and J ends lost 8 bases and 2 bases, in that order; junction bases with no gene match: 3. Germline V gene data show CDR1 as LNHDA and CDR2 as SQIVND (reference sequence). The CDR3 has 13 residues. Using reference TRBV19 and TRBJ2-5 for the parts outside the CDR3, the full variable domain is DGGITQSPKYLFRKEGQNVTLSCEQNLNHDAMYWYRQDPGQGLRLIYYSQIVNDFQKGDIAEGYSVSREKKESFPLTVTSAQKNPTAFYLCASSGTGQETQYFGPGTRLLVL.